This T cell receptor beta chain was captured in a study of blood T cell repertoires in COVID-19. The trim removed 2 bases at V and 1 base at J, leaving 3 bases unmatched. The CDR3 runs to 15 residues. The germline V gene has CDR1 SGHRS and CDR2 YFSETQ. Profiled with immunoSEQ multiplex PCR; TCRdb holds only in-frame clones, not every one. The sample shows more than 65,000 clones, approximately 78% of them seen only once. The sample taken for sequencing was peripheral blood. The clonotype was recovered from a human donor in a cohort sampled during active COVID-19. The V and J genes are TRBV5-1 and TRBJ1-3, with 7 bases lining up with TRBD1. CDR3 sequence: CASSFDRASGNTIYF. The DNA for the CDR3 is TGCGCCAGCAGCTTTGACAGGGCGTCTGGAAACACCATATATTTT.